The clone carrying this T cell receptor (beta chain) was observed a few times. The antigen is unknown. An end of the junction differs from the germline gene, which may be a read error. Synthesis of cDNA was performed by 5'RACE using 10-nucleotide random UMIs. Using its own MiXCR run on the 5' RACE reads, TCRdb lists one record per CDR3 protein. The sample consists of roughly 100,000 distinct CDR3 sequences, under 4.5% of them appearing once. These data originate in a study of neurological immune-mediated disorders. CDR1 ENHRY and CDR2 SYGVKD come from the germline V gene. The CDR3 is 13 residues long. Findings and caveats of the study: Falling below healthy controls, multiple sclerosis showed the least TCR clonal expansion, while HTLV-1-associated myelopathy showed the most. In multiple sclerosis patients, the repertoire cluster was unrelated to clinical or MRI findings.

From 2 million PBMCs stored at -80 C, the unsorted libraries were generated. The sequenced material came from PBMCs. The V call is TRBV10-3, the J call TRBJ1-6, with D maybe TRBD1 (5 bases). This TCR was recovered from a woman aged 45-60 years with multiple sclerosis. The CDR3 reads CAIPSTENSHLHF. The DNA for the CDR3 is TGTGCCATCCCCTCGACAGAGAATTCACACCTCCACTTT.